The 8 T cell receptor beta chains below were found in one sample sequenced in a study of blood T cell repertoires in COVID-19. The repertoire was sequenced with immunoSEQ multiplex PCR; TCRdb's copy has only in-frame clones and lacks some. Of about 200,000 clones listed, 70% to 80% are singletons. Material: peripheral blood. These receptors were obtained from a man between 45 and 60 years old who had recovered from COVID-19.

V gene TRBV2 combines with J gene TRBJ2-7, with 7 bases aligning to TRBD1. The germline V gene has CDR1 SNHLY and CDR2 FYNNEI. The CDR3 contains 16 residues. The V gene end was trimmed by 5 bases and the J gene end by 2 bases; junction bases not matched to a gene: 12. The CDR3 protein is CASSKNRDSGTYEQYF. CDR3 DNA sequence: TGTGCCAGCAGTAAAAACCGGGACAGTGGAACCTACGAGCAGTACTTC.

The V call is TRBV19, the J call TRBJ2-1; D might be TRBD1 (6 bases). The V gene lost 6 bases and the J gene lost 8 bases, with 23 bases spanning the gap. From germline, CDR1 is LNHDA and CDR2 SQIVND (reference sequence). The CDR3 is 16 amino acids. The CDR3 bases are TGTGCCAGTAGCCCTACCAACAGGGATCTAAACGATGAGCAGTTCTTC. Translation: CASSPTNRDLNDEQFF.

The chain joins TRBV6-5 to TRBJ1-4; TRBD1 aligns across 7 bases. CDR1 and CDR2 (germline): MNHEY, SVGAGI. V was clipped by 5 bases and J by 3 bases; unmatched bases: 6. This CDR3 is built from 15 residues. This CDR3 reads CASSTRTGPNEKLFF. The DNA of the CDR3 is TGTGCCAGCAGTACCCGGACAGGCCCTAATGAAAAACTGTTTTTT.

V usage is TRBV6-1 and J usage is TRBJ2-3; D is possibly TRBD2 (6 bases). Germline values: CDR1 MNHNS, CDR2 SASEGT. The CDR3 totals 15 residues. The V gene lost 3 bases and the J gene lost 3 bases, with 13 bases spanning the gap. CDR3 amino acids: CASSDREKGTDTQYF. The CDR3 nucleotides read TGTGCCAGCAGTGACCGGGAGAAGGGGACAGATACGCAGTATTTT.

V and J are TRBV11-2 and TRBJ2-5; 14 bases align to TRBD2. This CDR3 has 16 residues. Germline CDR1 and CDR2: SGHAT and FQNNGV. J gave up 5 bases and V 5 bases, and 7 bases lay outside the gene matches. CDR3 sequence reads: CASSRGTSGSGETQYF. The CDR3 DNA reads as TGTGCCAGCAGCCGAGGGACTAGCGGGAGCGGGGAGACCCAGTACTTC.

The gene calls are TRBV28 and TRBJ1-2; TRBD1 aligns across 7 bases. Germline loops: CDR1 MDHEN, CDR2 SYDVKM. This CDR3 is built from 15 residues. V lost 3 bases, J lost 3 bases, and 7 bases stayed unmatched. The CDR3 here is CASSLRDSFYYGYTF. CDR3 bases: TGTGCCAGCAGTTTGAGGGACAGCTTCTACTATGGCTACACCTTC.

The chain uses TRBV6-5 and TRBJ2-2, with TRBD1 matching 7 bases. The CDR3 spans 15 residues. CDR1 MNHEY and CDR2 SVGAGI come from the germline V gene. The V and J ends lost 6 bases and 6 bases, in that order; junction bases with no gene match: 10. The CDR3 coding sequence is TGTGCCAGCAGGGGAGACAGGGTTAGGCCCGGGGAGCTGTTTTTT. This translates into CASRGDRVRPGELFF.

This chain connects TRBV19 to TRBJ1-1; D is unclear. The CDR3 has 14 residues. The V end was cut by 3 bases, the J end by 1 base, with 9 bases between. Per the germline V gene, CDR1 is LNHDA and CDR2 is SQIVND (reference sequence). The CDR3 here is CASSIQRQNTEAFF. The CDR3 DNA sequence: TGTGCCAGTAGTATTCAGAGACAGAACACTGAAGCTTTCTTT.